What follows are 27 T cell receptor beta chains derived from one specimen sequenced in a study of cytomegalovirus exposure and HLA in healthy donors (dated by TCRdb to the late 2010s). Library method: the immunoSEQ multiplex PCR assay. The multiplex PCR relied on a mix of 60 forward primers for TCR Vbeta segments and 13 reverse primers for TCR Jbeta segments. The immuneACCESS repertoire file appears here via TCRdb, limited to in-frame rearrangements. These files lack a portion of the clones; in checked studies, under half of the deficit traces to unresolved V genes, and the cause of the others is not known. The sample data list 90,000 to 130,000 clones, and nearly 75% of these were observed just once. Together, the top ten hold around 4.8% of the sample. Sequencing was done on a sample of PBMCs. The receptors shown here come from a man aged 25-45 years in good health and CMV-seropositive.

This clone showed up just a few times. The chain joins TRBV30 to TRBJ1-4, with 10 bases lining up with TRBD1. Germline lookup yields CDR1 GTSNPN and CDR2 SVGIG (reference sequence). The V gene end was trimmed by 2 bases and the J gene end by 8 bases; junction bases not matched to a gene: 5. This CDR3 comprises 14 residues. CDR3 protein: CAWSRGTGVEKLFF. The CDR3 DNA reads TGTGCCTGGAGTCGGGGGACAGGGGTGGAAAAACTGTTTTTT.

The rearrangement uses TRBV5-4 and TRBJ2-4; D is uncertain. The CDR3 length is 14 residues. The V gene lost 4 bases and the J gene lost 7 bases, with 15 bases spanning the gap. The germline CDR1 and CDR2 sequences are SGHNT and YYREEE (reference sequence). The CDR3 coding sequence is TGTGCCAGCAGCCCAGCAGGTAGTCGGAACATTCAGTACTTC. Its protein is CASSPAGSRNIQYF.

The genes are TRBV7-2 and TRBJ1-2; tentative D call: TRBD1 (5 bases). Germline lookup yields CDR1 SGHTA and CDR2 FQGNSA. V was clipped by 5 bases and J by 8 bases, with 18 bases between them. This CDR3 is built from 14 residues. The CDR3 sequence: CASSTGPGERGYTF. The CDR3 DNA sequence: TGTGCCAGCAGCACCGGGCCGGGGGAACGGGGCTACACCTTC.

V gene TRBV6-6 combines with J gene TRBJ2-1; 7 nucleotides line up with TRBD1. CDR3 size: 16 residues. V gave up 8 bases and J gave up 4 bases; unmatched junction bases: 14. Germline CDR1 and CDR2: MNHNY and SVGAGI (reference sequence). The CDR3 reads CASADSARGSYNEQFF. CDR3 nucleotide sequence: TGTGCCAGCGCCGATTCTGCCAGGGGGAGTTACAATGAGCAGTTCTTC.

The chain recombines TRBV30 with TRBJ1-2; TRBD1 matches at 7 bases. Trimming at V came to 5 bases and at J to 8 bases, leaving 8 bases not matched to a gene. The CDR3 has 12 residues. Germline V lookup: CDR1 GTSNPN, CDR2 SVGIG (reference sequence). The CDR3 spells CAWVRDSQGYTF. The CDR3 coding sequence is TGTGCCTGGGTCCGGGACAGCCAAGGCTACACCTTC.

This chain links TRBV6-5 with TRBJ2-5, with D possibly TRBD2 on 5 matching bases. The closer fit of TRBJ2-7 to the DNA end suggests the J call may be wrong. Germline CDR1 is MNHEY and CDR2 is SVGAGI. The CDR3 is 14 amino acids. CDR3 sequence: CASRVSGSSYEQYF. As DNA, the CDR3 is TGTGCCAGTAGGGTCTCGGGGAGTTCCTACGAGCAGTACTTC.

With respect to this clone: The identical CDR3 is also encoded by other nucleotide sequences in the sample. This chain links TRBV29-1 with TRBJ1-1; D not resolved. The CDR3 loop spans 13 amino acids. Between the trimmed V and J ends, which lost 4 bases and 1 base, there was a span of 10 bases. Looked up from germline, CDR1 is SQVTM and CDR2 is ANQGSEA. CDR3 loop: CSVVAASNTEAFF. As DNA, the CDR3 is TGCAGCGTTGTAGCGGCTTCGAACACTGAAGCTTTCTTT.

CDR3 in amino acids: CASSVRTGAYNEQFF. The CDR3 DNA reads as TGTGCCAGCAGTGTTAGGACAGGGGCCTACAATGAGCAGTTCTTC. The genes are TRBV2 and TRBJ2-1, with TRBD1 matching 9 bases. CDR1 and CDR2 (germline): SNHLY, FYNNEI. The trim removed 4 bases at V and 2 bases at J, leaving 3 bases unmatched. The CDR3 is made up of 15 amino acids.

As to this clone: This sample also contains other DNA sequences that code for the same CDR3. The CDR3 DNA follows: TGTGCCAGCAGTCCACAGGGTACAGGTGGCTACACCTTC. Residues: CASSPQGTGGYTF. The V call is TRBV28, the J call TRBJ1-2; a weak D match, TRBD1 (6 bases). The V gene's germline CDR1 is MDHEN and CDR2 SYDVKM. There are 13 residues in the CDR3. Trimming took 5 bases from V and 7 from J, leaving 14 bases between them.

DNA for the CDR3: TGTGCCAGCAGTGAAAGTAGTGCGTACAATGAGCAGTTCTTC. Its translation is CASSESSAYNEQFF. This chain links TRBV6-4 with TRBJ2-1; D is unclear. Germline V CDR1 and CDR2: MRHNA, SNTAGT. Deletions cut 3 bases from V and 4 bases from J, with 10 bases between. The CDR3 runs 14 residues.

The V and J genes are TRBV25-1 and TRBJ1-1; D uncertain. The CDR3 is 11 residues long. V was clipped by 1 base and J by 11 bases, with 8 bases between them. Germline lookup yields CDR1 MGHDK and CDR2 SYGVNS. The CDR3: CASSESGLAFF. Written as DNA, the CDR3 is TGTGCCAGCAGTGAATCGGGGTTGGCTTTCTTT.

This rearrangement joins TRBV6-6 to TRBJ1-2; TRBD1 is a possible D gene (5 bases). V was shortened by 6 bases and J by 4 bases, with 12 bases between the two germline ends. CDR1 is MNHNY and CDR2 is SVGAGI in the germline V gene (reference sequence). This CDR3 region has 13 residues. CDR3 in amino acids: CASRSDRLYGYTF. For the CDR3, the DNA is TGTGCCAGCAGATCCGACAGACTCTATGGCTACACCTTC.

The chain uses TRBV6-5 and TRBJ2-7; D not resolved. Trimming pared 5 bases from V and 2 bases from J, leaving 7 bases between. From germline, CDR1 is MNHEY and CDR2 SVGAGI. This CDR3 has 12 amino acids. CDR3: CASSEATYEQYF. The CDR3 DNA is TGTGCCAGCAGTGAAGCGACCTACGAGCAGTACTTC.

The DNA for the CDR3 is TGTGCCAGCAGTCCCCGACAGTTTCATAATGAAAAACTGTTTTTT. This translates into CASSPRQFHNEKLFF. V gene TRBV27 combines with J gene TRBJ1-4; weak D call: TRBD1 (5 bases). Germline CDR1 is MNHEY and CDR2 is SMNVEV (reference sequence). Trimming pared 5 bases from V and 4 bases from J, leaving 14 bases between. The CDR3 consists of 15 residues.

This chain links TRBV4-1 with TRBJ2-1; 7 bases are a match to TRBD2. From germline, CDR1 is MGHRA and CDR2 YSYEKL. The CDR3 is made up of 16 amino acids. J was trimmed by 6 bases and V by 2 bases; bases with no gene match: 10. The DNA for the CDR3 is TGCGCCAGCAGCCAACCAGGGAGGGGAATCTCCAATGAGCAGTTCTTC. This codes for CASSQPGRGISNEQFF.

This clone was found a few times. The V call is TRBV6-5, the J call TRBJ1-4, with a tentative D call TRBD1 (5 bases). This CDR3 is 15 amino acids long. With 7 bases removed from V and 7 bases from J, the gap between germline ends came to 19 bases. The V gene's germline CDR1 is MNHEY and CDR2 SVGAGI. This CDR3 is CASTGGRRGSEKLFF. The DNA of the CDR3 is TGTGCCAGCACCGGGGGAAGGAGGGGAAGTGAAAAACTGTTTTTT.

The J gene is TRBJ2-2, the V gene TRBV5-4, with 11 positions matching TRBD1. The V gene end was trimmed by 3 bases and the J gene end by 7 bases; junction bases not matched to a gene: 17. Germline assignment: CDR1 SGHNT and CDR2 YYREEE (reference sequence). CDR3 length: 19 residues. The CDR3 spells CASSSAGQGALGLGGELFF. The CDR3 DNA sequence: TGTGCCAGCAGCTCGGCAGGACAGGGGGCATTGGGTCTGGGCGGGGAGCTGTTTTTT.

The chain is built from TRBV29-1 and TRBJ1-3, with D unresolved. The CDR3 consists of 13 residues. Per the germline V gene, CDR1 is SQVTM and CDR2 is ANQGSEA. The V gene lost 7 bases and the J gene lost 0 bases, with 10 bases spanning the gap. The CDR3 protein is CSADGGSGNTIYF. For the CDR3, the DNA is TGCAGCGCAGACGGAGGCTCTGGAAACACCATATATTTT.

The J gene is TRBJ1-1, the V gene TRBV9; 8 bases align to TRBD1. The germline CDR1 and CDR2 sequences are SGDLS and YYNGEE. V lost 0 bases and J lost 0; bases outside the gene matches: 7. There are 17 residues in the CDR3. The CDR3 nucleotides read TGTGCCAGCAGCGTAGCGGCAGGGGGCTCCGTGAACACTGAAGCTTTCTTT. It translates to CASSVAAGGSVNTEAFF.

The chain couples TRBV27 to TRBJ1-5; TRBD1 agrees at 9 bases. Germline CDR1 MNHEY, CDR2 SMNVEV (reference sequence). This CDR3 is 18 amino acids long. V was clipped by 0 bases and J by 1 base; unmatched bases: 7. The chain's CDR3 is CASSLSGTGSGSNQPQHF. The DNA for the CDR3 is TGTGCCAGCAGTTTATCAGGGACAGGGTCGGGGAGCAATCAGCCCCAGCATTTT.

This chain joins TRBV7-2 and TRBJ1-6; maybe TRBD1 (6 bases). Looked up from germline, CDR1 is SGHTA and CDR2 is FQGNSA. The CDR3 spans 16 residues. The ends were cut back, 5 bases at V and 6 bases at J, with 17 bases in the middle. The CDR3 region has the DNA TGTGCCAGCAGCCAATTTCCGGACAGTTCTAATTCACCCCTCCACTTT. Protein: CASSQFPDSSNSPLHF.

The J gene is TRBJ2-3, the V gene TRBV7-9; 12 nucleotides match TRBD2. Germline CDR1 and CDR2: SEHNR and FQNEAQ (reference sequence). Trimming removed 5 bases from V and 6 bases from J; junction bases left unmatched: 6. The CDR3 has 15 amino acids. In DNA, the CDR3 is TGTGCCAGCAGCCTTCGACTAGCGGGGGTGGATACGCAGTATTTT. Translation gives CASSLRLAGVDTQYF.

The V gene is TRBV18, the J gene TRBJ1-1, with D uncertain. Trimming removed 3 bases at V and 3 bases at J, with 17 bases between. There are 16 residues in the CDR3. Per germline, CDR1 KGHSH and CDR2 LQKENI. CDR3 loop: CASSPRLGNLYTEAFF. DNA for the CDR3: TGTGCCAGCTCACCGCGTTTGGGCAACCTTTACACTGAAGCTTTCTTT. Combining the CDR3 with reference TRBV18 and TRBJ1-1 gives the whole variable domain NAGVMQNPRHLVRRRGQEARLRCSPMKGHSHVYWYRQLPEEGLKFMVYLQKENIIDESGMPKERFSAEFPKEGPSILRIQQVVRGDSAAYFCASSPRLGNLYTEAFFGQGTRLTVV.

About this clone itself: One base separates it from a far larger clone, so it is likely a read error. Other DNA sequences in the sample encode the same CDR3. The chain combines TRBV4-1 with TRBJ1-5; TRBD1 agrees at 8 bases. The CDR3 consists of 13 residues. Per germline, CDR1 MGHRA and CDR2 YSYEKL. V shed 5 bases, J shed 6 bases, and the junction held 3 bases outside the gene matches. The chain's CDR3 is CASSTGGGQPQHF. CDR3 in DNA: TGCGCCAGCAGCACAGGGGGAGGTCAGCCCCAGCATTTT.

V is TRBV5-1 and J is TRBJ2-5; D is perhaps TRBD2 (5 bases). This CDR3 has 15 amino acids. V lost 0 bases to trimming and J lost 5 bases, with 14 bases between them. Germline CDR1 and CDR2: SGHRS and YFSETQ. The CDR3 coding sequence is TGCGCCAGCAGCTTGGCGCGCCCGGAGGTGGAGACCCAGTACTTC. Protein sequence: CASSLARPEVETQYF.

The CDR3 coding sequence is TGTGCCTGGAGTGTAGGAGTCCAGGGCGCCTTCAATAGCCAGTACTTC. Residues: CAWSVGVQGAFNSQYF. This chain uses TRBV30 with TRBJ2-5; TRBD1 might be the D (5 bases). This CDR3 has 16 amino acids. CDR1 GTSNPN and CDR2 SVGIG come from the germline V gene (reference sequence). Trimming left V 0 bases short and J 10 bases short, with 24 bases between.

This chain connects TRBV12-5 to TRBJ1-4; 8 positions agree with TRBD1. This CDR3 is 14 amino acids long. Germline loops: CDR1 LGHNT, CDR2 FRNRAP. J gave up 8 bases and V 6 bases, and 8 bases lay outside the gene matches. CDR3 bases: TGTGCTAGTGGGGGGACAGGATGGGGAGAAAAACTGTTTTTT. Amino acids: CASGGTGWGEKLFF. Combining the CDR3 with reference TRBV12-5 and TRBJ1-4 gives the whole variable domain DARVTQTPRHKVTEMGQEVTMRCQPILGHNTVFWYRQTMMQGLELLAYFRNRAPLDDSGMPKDRFSAEMPDATLATLKIQPSEPRDSAVYFCASGGTGWGEKLFFGSGTQLSVL.